Included here is one T cell receptor beta chain sequence, with context. The antigen is not known. The data stem from a study of CD4 T cells in relation to SARS-CoV-2 and coronaviruses. On the study more broadly: Crossreactive spike epitopes shared across donors were mapped to their HLA restriction. Study-level results: The assay detects memory recall responses, not culture-primed primary responses. Crossreactive clones expanded significantly less to SARS-CoV-2 than monoreactive clones.

J lost 5 bases, V lost 6 bases, and 12 bases had no gene match. The CDR3 loop spans 15 amino acids. Germline CDR1 SNHLY, CDR2 FYNNEI. Method: immunoSEQ multiplex PCR; TCRdb's copy keeps in-frame clones and lacks some. The repertoire holds just under 65,000 clones, 94% seen once, with around 0.13% in the top ten. Unexposed donor CD4+ T cells date from 2011-2018, before the COVID-19 pandemic. CD4 enrichment then naive enrichment separated naive from memory CD4+ cells. The receptor was isolated from a human donor in good health. Sample: naive CD4+ T cells from PBMCs. Subset in this sample: naive CD4+ T cells isolated by negative enrichment. V gene TRBV2 combines with J gene TRBJ2-5; 7 bases fit TRBD1. Written as DNA, the CDR3 is TGTGCCAGCAGGTTCGCCGACAGGGTCGTTGAGACCCAGTACTTC. Its translation is CASRFADRVVETQYF. The full variable domain, completed using reference TRBV2 and TRBJ2-5, is EPEVTQTPSHQVTQMGQEVILRCVPISNHLYFYWYRQILGQKVEFLVSFYNNEISEKSEIFDDQFSVERPDGSNFTLKIRSTKLEDSAMYFCASRFADRVVETQYFGPGTRLLVL.